The rows below give T cell receptor beta chains drawn from one sample of a study of blood T cells in healthy people across ages. In TCRdb, the 5' RACE reads were re-called with MiXCR into one record per CDR3 protein. The data show about 1.8 million distinct CDR3 sequences, about 49% seen once. Sample: blood. The receptor set was obtained from a woman aged 40 to 50 in good health. Each CDR3 is given with its conserved first and last residue. A D gene is named only where the DNA matches it firmly. Size values are once, few and many counts, or a class for expanded clones, and some rows have none.

J gene | V gene | clone size | D gene | CDR3 DNA | CDR3 protein
TRBJ2-1 | TRBV7-8 | NA | TRBD2 | TGTGCCAGCAGCCCTAGCGGGGAGAGCTCCTACAATGAGCAGTTCTTC | CASSPSGESSYNEQFF
TRBJ2-3 | TRBV24-1 | NA | TRBD2 | TGTGCCACCAGTGACTCGACTAGCGCAGATACGCAGTATTTT | CATSDSTSADTQYF
TRBJ2-5 | TRBV20-1 | NA | TRBD1 | TGCAGTGCTAGTGGACAGGGGGCGACCCAGTACTTC | CSASGQGATQYF
TRBJ2-7 | TRBV10-3 | once | TRBD2 | TGTGCCATCAGCCATGAGCGGGGGTCCTACGAGCAGTACTTC | CAISHERGSYEQYF
TRBJ2-1 | TRBV5-6 | few | NA | TGTGCCAGCCGGGACACCTTATACAATGAGCAGTTCTTC | CASRDTLYNEQFF
TRBJ1-5 | TRBV12-3/TRBV12-4 | NA | NA | TGTGCCAGCAGTTTTATGGCGACGGCCAATCAGCCCCAGCATTTT | CASSFMATANQPQHF
TRBJ1-2 | TRBV4-2 | NA | NA | TGTGCCAGCAGCCAAGAGATAACGAGCAACTATGGCTACACCTTC | CASSQEITSNYGYTF
TRBJ2-1 | TRBV3-1 | few | NA | TGTGCCAGCAGCCCTCTCATCCCACCGGTGCAGTTCTTC | CASSPLIPPVQFF
TRBJ2-7 | TRBV28 | NA | NA | TGTGCCAGCAATTTTGTGGGCTACGAGCAGTACTTC | CASNFVGYEQYF
TRBJ2-3 | TRBV27 | NA | TRBD2 | TGTGCCAGCAGTTGGGGACTAGCGGGGCCCACAGATACGCAGTATTTT | CASSWGLAGPTDTQYF
TRBJ2-5 | TRBV6-6 | NA | NA | TGTGCCAGCACGGGGGTTCTGGAGACCCAGTACTTC | CASTGVLETQYF
TRBJ2-7 | TRBV9 | NA | TRBD2 | TGTGCCAGCAGCGTAGGGACTAGCGGGCTCTACGAGCAGTACTTC | CASSVGTSGLYEQYF
TRBJ2-3 | TRBV4-2 | few | NA | TGTGCCAGCAGCCCTAGACAGGCGGTCGGCACAGATACGCAGTATTTT | CASSPRQAVGTDTQYF
TRBJ2-7 | TRBV6-4 | NA | NA | TGTGCCAGCAGTGACGCGCCAGGTTACGAGCAGTACTTC | CASSDAPGYEQYF
TRBJ1-2 | TRBV5-1 | NA | TRBD1 | TGCGCCAGCAGCTTGGCAGGGGGCGTAAACTATGGCTACACCTTC | CASSLAGGVNYGYTF
TRBJ1-5 | TRBV5-1 | NA | TRBD1 | TGCGCCAGCAGCGTAGGGGGCGTGGGCAATCAGCCCCAGCATTTT | CASSVGGVGNQPQHF
TRBJ2-7 | TRBV6-5 | few | NA | TGTGCCAGCAGTTACGCTGTGGGGGGCGAGCAGTACTTC | CASSYAVGGEQYF
TRBJ2-1 | TRBV24-1 | NA | NA | TGTGCCACCAGTGATAGTTTAACGGGGGCATACAATGAGCAGTTCTTC | CATSDSLTGAYNEQFF
TRBJ2-3 | TRBV20-1 | few | TRBD2 | TGCAGTGCTAGGGTAGCGGGGGGTTCCGGGTCCCAGGATACGCAGTATTTT | CSARVAGGSGSQDTQYF
TRBJ1-2 | TRBV14 | few | NA | TGTGCCAGCAGCCAAGTGTCGGGCTTCTATGGCTACACCTTC | CASSQVSGFYGYTF
TRBJ2-3 | TRBV18 | few | NA | TGTGCCAGCTCAAGAACCTATAGCACAGATACGCAGTATTTT | CASSRTYSTDTQYF
TRBJ2-1 | TRBV5-1 | NA | TRBD1 | TGCGCCAGCAGCTTGGTGGGGACAGCAGGACGTCGCTCCTACAATGAGCAGTTCTTC | CASSLVGTAGRRSYNEQFF
TRBJ2-7 | TRBV28 | NA | TRBD1 | TGTGCCAGCAGTTCATCCGGGACAGGCCTTTACGAGCAGTACTTC | CASSSSGTGLYEQYF
TRBJ2-1 | TRBV11-2 | NA | TRBD2 | TGTGCCAGCAGCCTGGGACTAGCGGGGGGGAGCAATGAGCAGTTCTTC | CASSLGLAGGSNEQFF
TRBJ1-2 | TRBV7-2 | NA | TRBD1 | TGTGCCAGCAGCTTAACCGGGACAGGGCTCTTGGGCTACACCTTC | CASSLTGTGLLGYTF
TRBJ1-5 | TRBV5-1 | once | TRBD1 | TGCGCCGGCAGCGACGGGACAGCGGGGAATCAGCCCCAGCATTTT | CAGSDGTAGNQPQHF
TRBJ1-2 | TRBV6-1 | NA | NA | TGTGCCAGTAAGGTCTATGGCTACACCTTC | CASKVYGYTF
TRBJ1-2 | TRBV4-3 | few | NA | TGCGCCAGCAGCCAAGATCACCTAGACTATGGCTACACCTTC | CASSQDHLDYGYTF
TRBJ2-1 | TRBV2 | NA | NA | TGTGCCAGCAGTGTTTGGTTATACAATGAGCAGTTCTTC | CASSVWLYNEQFF
TRBJ1-2 | TRBV12-3/TRBV12-4 | once | TRBD1 | TGTGCCAGCAGTTCGGGACAGCTAGGTGGCTACACCTTC | CASSSGQLGGYTF
TRBJ2-1 | TRBV12-3/TRBV12-4 | NA | NA | TGTGCCAGCAGTTTTTCGGCGGTCCCCTACAATGAGCAGTTCTTC | CASSFSAVPYNEQFF